The 29 T cell receptor beta chains listed next were all sequenced from one sample in a study of blood T cell repertoires in COVID-19. TCRdb keeps only in-frame clones here, not all; method: immunoSEQ multiplex PCR. The data show around 150,000 clones, roughly 83% seen once. The specimen was peripheral blood. These receptors all stem from a woman older than 75 with active or convalescent COVID-19.

The chain links TRBV10-3 to TRBJ1-1, with TRBD1 identical over 11 bases. Germline V gene lookup returns CDR1 ENHRY and CDR2 SYGVKD. The CDR3 runs 14 residues. After removal of 8 bases from V and 6 bases from J, the junction contained 8 bases not matched to a gene. CDR3 nucleotide sequence: TGTGCCATCGGGACAGGGGGTATGGTCGCTGAAGCTTTCTTT. Encoded protein: CAIGTGGMVAEAFF.

This chain uses TRBV11-3 with TRBJ1-4; D is unclear. CDR1 is SGHNT, CDR2 YENEEA, per germline. The CDR3 is 15 amino acids. Trimming removed 2 bases at V and 7 bases at J, with 14 bases between. In nucleotides, the CDR3 is TGTGCCAGCAGCTTACCCGGGGTTTACGCTGAAAAACTGTTTTTT. Translated, it gives CASSLPGVYAEKLFF. Together with reference TRBV11-3 and TRBJ1-4, the CDR3 gives the full variable domain: EAGVVQSPRYKIIEKKQPVAFWCNPISGHNTLYWYLQNLGQGPELLIRYENEEAVDDSQLPKDRFSAERLKGVDSTLKIQPAELGDSAVYLCASSLPGVYAEKLFFGSGTQLSVL.

The genes are TRBV5-1 and TRBJ1-2; 12 bases are shared with TRBD1. J gave up 8 bases and V 4 bases, and 6 bases lay outside the gene matches. The CDR3 loop spans 14 amino acids. From germline, CDR1 is SGHRS and CDR2 YFSETQ. In DNA, the CDR3 is TGCGCCAGCAGCCCGGGACAGGGGGCGGGAGGCTACACCTTC. Its protein product is CASSPGQGAGGYTF.

The chain employs TRBV14 and TRBJ2-2; 9 bases are a match to TRBD1. Losses at the gene ends were 3 bases for V and 0 bases for J; bases not matched to a gene: 2. Germline lookup yields CDR1 SGHDN and CDR2 FVKESK. There are 16 residues in the CDR3. CDR3 DNA sequence: TGTGCCAGCAGCCAGACAGGGGGTACGAACACCGGGGAGCTGTTTTTT. This translates into CASSQTGGTNTGELFF.

This clone was recorded once. V is TRBV7-2 and J is TRBJ1-1, with 8 nucleotides matching TRBD1. Germline V lookup: CDR1 SGHTA, CDR2 FQGNSA. This CDR3 is built from 12 residues. Unmatched junction bases numbered 2, after V lost 0 bases and J lost 11 bases. The CDR3 here is CASSLARTGAFF. CDR3 nucleotides: TGTGCCAGCAGCTTAGCGAGGACAGGGGCTTTCTTT.

This clone has just one count. The rearrangement links TRBV9 to TRBJ1-1; 7 bases fit TRBD1. The CDR3 covers 15 residues. Germline V gives CDR1 SGDLS, CDR2 YYNGEE. J gave up 1 base and V 4 bases, and 7 bases lay outside the gene matches. The CDR3 nucleotides read TGTGCCAGCAGCACCGGGACAGTTTCGAACACTGAAGCTTTCTTT. Translating it yields CASSTGTVSNTEAFF.

The chain joins TRBV2 to TRBJ1-2; D unresolved. The germline V and J ends were trimmed by 0 bases and 8 bases, with 7 bases remaining between them. The CDR3 is 12 amino acids. The germline V gene encodes CDR1 SNHLY and CDR2 FYNNEI. For the CDR3, the DNA is TGTGCCAGCAGTGAAGCCAGCGGAGGCTACACCTTC. Translation: CASSEASGGYTF.

This clone has only a few counts. The chain carries TRBV3-1 (or the pseudogene TRBV3-2) and TRBJ2-7; TRBD2 matches 9 bases. The CDR3 runs 16 residues. V was pared by 4 bases and J by 0 bases, with 7 bases of the junction left unmatched. Germline assignment: CDR1 LGHDT and CDR2 YNNKEL (reference sequence). The CDR3 here is CASSPGVAGASYEQYF. The CDR3 nucleotides read TGTGCCAGCAGCCCCGGGGTAGCGGGGGCCTCCTACGAGCAGTACTTC.

The chain combines TRBV19 with TRBJ1-6; 7 nucleotides match TRBD1. The CDR3 is 17 residues long. With 4 bases clipped from V and 5 bases from J, the junction kept 11 bases outside the gene matches. Germline CDR1 and CDR2: LNHDA and SQIVND (reference sequence). The CDR3 nucleotides read TGTGCCAGTAGTAGACTCTTGACAGGGTCGGATAATTCACCCCTCCACTTT. It yields the protein CASSRLLTGSDNSPLHF. Based on the CDR3 plus reference TRBV19 and TRBJ1-6, the full variable domain is DGGITQSPKYLFRKEGQNVTLSCEQNLNHDAMYWYRQDPGQGLRLIYYSQIVNDFQKGDIAEGYSVSREKKESFPLTVTSAQKNPTAFYLCASSRLLTGSDNSPLHFGNGTRLTVT.

The J gene is TRBJ1-2, the V gene TRBV2; D perhaps matches TRBD1 (6 bases). Germline loops: CDR1 SNHLY, CDR2 FYNNEI. Trimming took 6 bases from V and 5 from J, leaving 19 bases between them. The CDR3 is made up of 15 amino acids. Written as DNA, the CDR3 is TGTGCCAGCAGGACAGGCGCGGGTCCATCTTATGGCTACACCTTC. Amino acids: CASRTGAGPSYGYTF. Combining the CDR3 with reference TRBV2 and TRBJ1-2 gives the whole variable domain EPEVTQTPSHQVTQMGQEVILRCVPISNHLYFYWYRQILGQKVEFLVSFYNNEISEKSEIFDDQFSVERPDGSNFTLKIRSTKLEDSAMYFCASRTGAGPSYGYTFGSGTRLTVV.

The CDR3 protein is CASSFVLRGGVTDTQYF. DNA of the CDR3: TGTGCCAGCAGCTTCGTCCTTCGCGGGGGGGTCACAGATACGCAGTATTTT. V and J are TRBV7-6 and TRBJ2-3; 9 bases are shared with TRBD2. The CDR3 totals 17 residues. V trimming: 3 bases; J trimming: 2 bases; junction bases outside the gene matches: 9. Per germline, CDR1 SGHVS and CDR2 FNYEAQ.

The J gene is TRBJ2-1, the V gene TRBV5-1; 7 nucleotides align to TRBD1. CDR1 and CDR2 from the germline V gene are SGHRS and YFSETQ. After removal of 0 bases from V and 6 bases from J, the junction contained 6 bases not matched to a gene. The CDR3 totals 15 residues. In DNA, the CDR3 is TGCGCCAGCAGCTTGGAGGGGGCTCTCGGCAATGAGCAGTTCTTC. Amino acids: CASSLEGALGNEQFF.

The rearrangement joins TRBV9 to TRBJ2-6; possibly TRBD1 for D (6 bases). V dropped 3 bases and J dropped 0 bases, with 22 bases sitting between them. CDR1 is SGDLS, CDR2 YYNGEE, per germline. The CDR3 runs 20 residues. CDR3 residues: CASSGDRFQPSSSGANVLTF. The CDR3, as DNA: TGTGCCAGCAGCGGAGACAGGTTCCAACCCTCCAGCTCTGGGGCCAACGTCCTGACTTTC.

The chain has TRBV6-1 and TRBJ2-7, with TRBD2 as a possible D gene (5 bases). From germline, CDR1 is MNHNS and CDR2 SASEGT. The CDR3 extends over 14 amino acids. Trimming took off 2 bases at V and 3 bases at J, with 11 bases between the two ends. Written as DNA, the CDR3 is TGTGCCAGCAGTGAAACGGTAGGAGGCTACGAGCAGTACTTC. Translating it yields CASSETVGGYEQYF.

The V and J genes are TRBV5-5 and TRBJ1-1, with unresolved D. V was clipped by 1 base and J by 1 base, with 8 bases between them. The CDR3 runs to 14 residues. Germline V gene lookup returns CDR1 SGHKS and CDR2 YYEKEE (reference sequence). The CDR3 DNA follows: TGTGCCAGCAGCTTGTGGGCACAGAACACTGAAGCTTTCTTT. The encoded protein is CASSLWAQNTEAFF.

This clone was seen only a few times. The gene calls are TRBV18 and TRBJ1-2; no clear D gene. Germline V lookup: CDR1 KGHSH, CDR2 LQKENI. The CDR3 loop spans 12 amino acids. V gave up 3 bases and J gave up 4 bases, with 6 bases separating them. CDR3 sequence: CASSPPSYGYTF. CDR3 sequence (DNA): TGTGCCAGCTCACCGCCCAGCTATGGCTACACCTTC. The variable domain in full, completed from reference TRBV18 and TRBJ1-2, reads NAGVMQNPRHLVRRRGQEARLRCSPMKGHSHVYWYRQLPEEGLKFMVYLQKENIIDESGMPKERFSAEFPKEGPSILRIQQVVRGDSAAYFCASSPPSYGYTFGSGTRLTVV.

Turning to this clone: Other DNA sequences of this sample code for an identical CDR3. CDR3 coding DNA: TGTGCCAGCAGCGTAGACGGGGGTAACACTGAAGCTTTCTTT. Its translation is CASSVDGGNTEAFF. The chain joins TRBV9 to TRBJ1-1; weak D call: TRBD1 (5 bases). Trimming pared 0 bases from V and 2 bases from J, leaving 8 bases between. The CDR3 runs to 14 residues. CDR1 is SGDLS, CDR2 YYNGEE, per germline.

In DNA, the CDR3 is TGTGCCAGCAGTTACGGCACCTCTGGAAACACCATATATTTT. This codes for CASSYGTSGNTIYF. The rearrangement uses TRBV6-6 and TRBJ1-3; no definite D call. Trimming removed 2 bases at V and 0 bases at J, with 5 bases between. Germline V gives CDR1 MNHNY, CDR2 SVGAGI (reference sequence). The CDR3 runs 14 residues.

The V and J genes are TRBV4-1 and TRBJ1-2, with a tentative D call TRBD1 (5 bases). The germline V gene encodes CDR1 MGHRA and CDR2 YSYEKL. The CDR3 length is 17 residues. Trimming left V 1 base short and J 6 bases short, with 21 bases between. The CDR3 spells CASSQVGGVGRENGYTF. CDR3 bases: TGCGCCAGCAGCCAAGTGGGGGGAGTTGGCAGGGAAAATGGCTACACCTTC.

The J gene is TRBJ2-7, the V gene TRBV12-3 or TRBV12-4; D uncertain. The CDR3 is 13 amino acids. V was pared by 1 base and J by 4 bases, with 8 bases between. As DNA, the CDR3 is TGTGCCAGCAGTTTAGAACAGCCTTACGAGCAGTACTTC. Its translation is CASSLEQPYEQYF.

This sequence joins TRBV7-9 and TRBJ2-1, with TRBD1 matching over 7 bases. Germline V lookup: CDR1 SEHNR, CDR2 FQNEAQ (reference sequence). The junction had 16 bases not matched to a gene; V was cut back by 5 bases and J by 0 bases. CDR3 length: 19 residues. The CDR3 bases are TGTGCCAGCAGCCCTCAAGGGGGCAAGGGGGTGAGCTCCTACAATGAGCAGTTCTTC. This sequence encodes CASSPQGGKGVSSYNEQFF.

The V call is TRBV19, the J call TRBJ1-5; D call uncertain. Trimming removed 4 bases from V and 5 bases from J, with 12 bases in between. Germline loops: CDR1 LNHDA, CDR2 SQIVND (reference sequence). CDR3 length: 14 amino acids. CDR3 sequence reads: CASSRAQDHQPQHF. The DNA for the CDR3 is TGTGCCAGTAGTAGGGCCCAGGATCATCAGCCCCAGCATTTT.

V is TRBV2 and J is TRBJ1-2; D is undetermined. The CDR3 sequence is 13 residues long. V lost 6 bases and J lost 4, with 12 bases in between. The germline V gene has CDR1 SNHLY and CDR2 FYNNEI. CDR3 protein: CASRPTQSYGYTF. The CDR3 coding sequence is TGTGCCAGCAGGCCGACTCAAAGCTATGGCTACACCTTC.

This clone was counted a single time. The chain carries TRBV10-2 and TRBJ2-3; TRBD2 aligns across 10 bases. The V segment lost 6 bases and the J segment 5 bases; nucleotides outside the gene matches: 8. This CDR3 region has 15 residues. Germline loops: CDR1 WSHSY, CDR2 SAAADI. This CDR3 is CASRDSGGAEDTQYF. Here the CDR3 DNA reads TGCGCCAGCAGGGACAGCGGGGGGGCGGAAGATACGCAGTATTTT.

V is TRBV5-1 and J is TRBJ2-2; 8 positions match TRBD2. The junction had 2 bases not matched to a gene; V was cut back by 4 bases and J by 0 bases. CDR1 is SGHRS and CDR2 is YFSETQ in the germline V gene. This CDR3 comprises 15 residues. Here the CDR3 DNA reads TGCGCCAGCAGCACGGGACTAGCGAACACCGGGGAGCTGTTTTTT. It specifies CASSTGLANTGELFF.

The chain links TRBV25-1 to TRBJ1-1, with 10 bases aligning to TRBD1. V was clipped by 5 bases and J by 5 bases; unmatched bases: 8. Per the germline V gene, CDR1 is MGHDK and CDR2 is SYGVNS. The CDR3 is made up of 15 amino acids. CDR3 sequence: CASSNPGQGSTEAFF. The CDR3 DNA follows: TGTGCCAGCAGTAACCCGGGACAGGGGTCGACTGAAGCTTTCTTT.

This clone was detected only a few times. The chain combines TRBV9 with TRBJ1-2; D might be TRBD1 (5 bases). Trimming left V 7 bases short and J 6 bases short, with 16 bases between. The V gene's germline CDR1 is SGDLS and CDR2 YYNGEE. The CDR3 covers 13 residues. CDR3 protein: CASAGQTVHGYTF. The CDR3 bases are TGTGCCAGCGCGGGGCAGACCGTCCATGGCTACACCTTC.

V and J are TRBV27 and TRBJ1-2; 9 bases align to TRBD1. This CDR3 is 17 amino acids long. Germline CDR1 is MNHEY and CDR2 is SMNVEV (reference sequence). V trimming: 4 bases; J trimming: 4 bases; junction bases outside the gene matches: 13. This CDR3 is CASSSISLQGASYGYTF. CDR3 DNA: TGTGCCAGCAGTTCAATTTCACTACAGGGGGCAAGCTATGGCTACACCTTC.

The chain uses TRBV9 and TRBJ1-3, with D possibly TRBD1 on 5 matching bases. V lost 0 bases, J lost 0 bases, and 19 bases lay in between. Looked up from germline, CDR1 is SGDLS and CDR2 is YYNGEE. CDR3 length: 19 residues. The CDR3 nucleotides read TGTGCCAGCAGCGTAGAGGCCTCCGGGGGAGGTACCTCTGGAAACACCATATATTTT. This sequence encodes CASSVEASGGGTSGNTIYF.